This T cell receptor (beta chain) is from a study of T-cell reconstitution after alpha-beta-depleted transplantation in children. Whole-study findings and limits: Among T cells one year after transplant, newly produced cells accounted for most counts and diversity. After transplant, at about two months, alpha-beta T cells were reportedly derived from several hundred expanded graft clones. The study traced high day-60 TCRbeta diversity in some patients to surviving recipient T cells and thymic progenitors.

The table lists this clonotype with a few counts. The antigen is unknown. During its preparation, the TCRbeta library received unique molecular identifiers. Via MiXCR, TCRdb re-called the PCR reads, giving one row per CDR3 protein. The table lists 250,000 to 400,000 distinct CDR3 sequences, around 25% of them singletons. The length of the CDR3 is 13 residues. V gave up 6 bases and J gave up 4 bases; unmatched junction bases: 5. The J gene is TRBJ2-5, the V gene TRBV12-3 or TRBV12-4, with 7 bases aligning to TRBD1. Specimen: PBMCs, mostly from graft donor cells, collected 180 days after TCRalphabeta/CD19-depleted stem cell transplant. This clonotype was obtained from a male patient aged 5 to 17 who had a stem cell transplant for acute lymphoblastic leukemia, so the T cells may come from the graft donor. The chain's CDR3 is CASSPTGRETQYF. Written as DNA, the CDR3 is TGTGCCAGCAGCCCGACAGGGAGAGAGACCCAGTACTTC.